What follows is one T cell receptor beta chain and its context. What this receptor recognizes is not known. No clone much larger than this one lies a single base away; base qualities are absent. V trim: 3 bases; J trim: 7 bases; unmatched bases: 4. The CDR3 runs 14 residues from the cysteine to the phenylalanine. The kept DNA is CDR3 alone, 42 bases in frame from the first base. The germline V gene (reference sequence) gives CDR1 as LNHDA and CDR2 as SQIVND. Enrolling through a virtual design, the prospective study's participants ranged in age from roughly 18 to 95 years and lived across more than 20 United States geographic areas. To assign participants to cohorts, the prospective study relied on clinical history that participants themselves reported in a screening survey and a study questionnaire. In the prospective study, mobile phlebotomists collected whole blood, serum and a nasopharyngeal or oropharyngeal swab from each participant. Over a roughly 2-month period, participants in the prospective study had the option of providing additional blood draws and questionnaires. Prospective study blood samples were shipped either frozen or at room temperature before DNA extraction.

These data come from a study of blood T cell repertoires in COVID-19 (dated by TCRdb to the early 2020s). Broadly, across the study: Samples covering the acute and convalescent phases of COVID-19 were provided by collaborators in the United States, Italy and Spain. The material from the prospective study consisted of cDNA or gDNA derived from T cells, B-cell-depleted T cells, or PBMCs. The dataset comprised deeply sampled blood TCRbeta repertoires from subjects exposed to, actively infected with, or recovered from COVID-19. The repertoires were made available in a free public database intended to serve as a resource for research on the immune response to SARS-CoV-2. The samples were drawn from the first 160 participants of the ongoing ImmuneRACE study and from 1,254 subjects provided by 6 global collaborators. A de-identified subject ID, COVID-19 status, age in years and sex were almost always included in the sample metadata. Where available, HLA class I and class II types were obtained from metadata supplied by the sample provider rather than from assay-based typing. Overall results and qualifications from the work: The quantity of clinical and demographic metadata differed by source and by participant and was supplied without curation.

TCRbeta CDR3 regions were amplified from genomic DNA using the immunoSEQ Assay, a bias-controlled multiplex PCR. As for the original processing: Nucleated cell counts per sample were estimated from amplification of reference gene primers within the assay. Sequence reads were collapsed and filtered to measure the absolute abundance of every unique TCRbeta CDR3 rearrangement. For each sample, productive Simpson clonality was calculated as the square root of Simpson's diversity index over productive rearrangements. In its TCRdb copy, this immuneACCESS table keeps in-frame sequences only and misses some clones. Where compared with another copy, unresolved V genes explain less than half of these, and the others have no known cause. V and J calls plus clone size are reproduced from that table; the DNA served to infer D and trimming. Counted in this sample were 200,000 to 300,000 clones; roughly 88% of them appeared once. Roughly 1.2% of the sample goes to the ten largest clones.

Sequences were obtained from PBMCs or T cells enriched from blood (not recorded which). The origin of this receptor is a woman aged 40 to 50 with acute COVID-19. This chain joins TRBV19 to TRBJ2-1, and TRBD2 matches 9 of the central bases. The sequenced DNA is TGTGCCAGTAGTATGGCGAGCGGGAGGAATGAGCAGTTCTTC. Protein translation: CASSMASGRNEQFF.